This T cell receptor (beta chain) was sequenced in a study of blood T cell repertoires in COVID-19. The CDR3 loop spans 12 amino acids. Germline V gene lookup returns CDR1 MNHEY and CDR2 SVGAGI. V gave up 6 bases and J gave up 7 bases; unmatched junction bases: 3. Profiling relied on immunoSEQ multiplex PCR, and the TCRdb table lists in-frame clones only, not all of them. The table lists more than 200,000 clones, 70% to 90% of them singletons. The receptor was isolated from a man aged 80 or over with acute or convalescent COVID-19. Sequencing used peripheral blood. J is TRBJ1-5 and V is TRBV6-5, with 7 bases fitting TRBD1. CDR3 in DNA: TGTGCCAGCAGGGGGACAGACCAGCCCCAGCATTTT. It codes for CASRGTDQPQHF.